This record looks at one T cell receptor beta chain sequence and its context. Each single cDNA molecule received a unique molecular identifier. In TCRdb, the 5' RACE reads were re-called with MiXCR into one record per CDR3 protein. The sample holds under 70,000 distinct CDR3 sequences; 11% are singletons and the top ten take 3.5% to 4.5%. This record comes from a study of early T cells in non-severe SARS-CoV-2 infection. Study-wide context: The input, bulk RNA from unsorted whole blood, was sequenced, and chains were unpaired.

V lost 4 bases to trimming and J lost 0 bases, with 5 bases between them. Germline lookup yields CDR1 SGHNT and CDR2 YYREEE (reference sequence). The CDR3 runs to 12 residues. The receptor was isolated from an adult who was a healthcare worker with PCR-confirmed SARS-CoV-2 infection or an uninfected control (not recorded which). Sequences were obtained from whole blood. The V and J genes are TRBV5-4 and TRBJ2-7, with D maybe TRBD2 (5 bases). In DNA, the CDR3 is TGTGCCAGCAGCCGGGACTCCTACGAGCAGTACTTC. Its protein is CASSRDSYEQYF.